The 15 T cell receptor beta chains listed next were all sequenced from one sample in a study of control samples from healthy donors and cancer patients. Clones were read by immunoSEQ multiplex PCR, and TCRdb kept only the in-frame ones, dropping some. The sample records 90,000 to 95,000 clones, approximately 86% being singletons. The sample was blood. The receptors come from a man between 25 and 39 years old in good health.

The chain employs TRBV7-2 and TRBJ1-3; D is undetermined. The CDR3 totals 13 residues. From germline, CDR1 is SGHTA and CDR2 FQGNSA. V lost 5 bases, J lost 4 bases, and 9 bases lay in between. CDR3 residues: CASSLGRGNTIYF. Written as DNA, the CDR3 is TGTGCCAGCAGCCTTGGACGAGGAAACACCATATATTTT.

The sample holds a few counts of this clone. The V and J genes are TRBV10-3 and TRBJ2-5; D possibly corresponds to TRBD2 (5 bases). V lost 9 bases and J lost 5, with 13 bases in between. Germline V gives CDR1 ENHRY, CDR2 SYGVKD. This CDR3 contains 12 residues. DNA of the CDR3: TGTGCCATAGGCGGACTGGGGGAGACCCAGTACTTC. This codes for CAIGGLGETQYF.

The chain has TRBV6-5 and TRBJ2-2; D gene ambiguous. The CDR3 loop spans 12 amino acids. Trimming took 3 bases from V and 6 from J, leaving 5 bases between them. CDR1 is MNHEY and CDR2 is SVGAGI in the germline V gene. The DNA for the CDR3 is TGTGCCAGCAGTTATGGGTCCGGGGAGCTGTTTTTT. The encoded protein is CASSYGSGELFF.

The chain joins TRBV11-2 to TRBJ2-1, with a weak D call TRBD2 (6 bases). V was clipped by 2 bases and J by 1 base, with 15 bases between them. The CDR3 has 17 amino acids. CDR1 is SGHAT, CDR2 FQNNGV, per germline. The CDR3 loop is CASSLIAGRRSYNEQFF. The CDR3 DNA is TGTGCCAGCAGCTTAATCGCGGGGCGGAGGTCCTACAATGAGCAGTTCTTC. Full variable domain (outside the CDR3, taken from reference TRBV11-2 and TRBJ2-1): EAGVAQSPRYKIIEKRQSVAFWCNPISGHATLYWYQQILGQGPKLLIQFQNNGVVDDSQLPKDRFSAERLKGVDSTLKIQPAKLEDSAVYLCASSLIAGRRSYNEQFFGPGTRLTVL.

This chain joins TRBV6-1 and TRBJ1-1; D possibly corresponds to TRBD1 (5 bases). The V gene lost 2 bases and the J gene lost 4 bases, with 8 bases spanning the gap. The CDR3 spans 13 residues. Germline CDR1 reads MNHNS; CDR2 reads SASEGT. The CDR3 is CASSEMGGTEAFF. The CDR3 coding sequence is TGTGCCAGCAGTGAAATGGGGGGCACTGAAGCTTTCTTT.

The genes are TRBV3-1 (or the pseudogene TRBV3-2) and TRBJ2-4, with D unclear. The CDR3 sequence is 16 residues long. CDR1 and CDR2 from the germline V gene are LGHDT and YNNKEL (reference sequence). Trimming left V 0 bases short and J 1 base short, with 10 bases between. Here the CDR3 DNA reads TGTGCCAGCAGCCAAGAGGGTATTGGGGCCAAAAACATTCAGTACTTC. It is translated as CASSQEGIGAKNIQYF.

This chain links TRBV18 with TRBJ2-3, with 8 positions matching TRBD2. The CDR3 spans 16 residues. CDR1 and CDR2 (germline): KGHSH, LQKENI. J was trimmed by 4 bases and V by 3 bases; bases with no gene match: 9. The CDR3 spells CASSPTGTSFSDTQYF. DNA for the CDR3: TGTGCCAGCTCACCGACCGGGACTAGTTTTTCAGATACGCAGTATTTT.

V gene TRBV5-4 combines with J gene TRBJ2-6; TRBD2 might be the D (6 bases). The CDR3 length is 18 residues. Germline CDR1 and CDR2: SGHNT and YYREEE (reference sequence). V shed 0 bases and J shed 0 bases, with 13 bases lying between them. The CDR3 sequence: CASSLVRGLVSGANVLTF. CDR3 coding DNA: TGTGCCAGCAGCTTGGTGAGGGGACTGGTCTCTGGGGCCAACGTCCTGACTTTC.

The genes are TRBV12-5 and TRBJ2-3; the D is unclear. The V gene's germline CDR1 is LGHNT and CDR2 FRNRAP. V gave up 7 bases and J gave up 1 base, with 15 bases separating them. The CDR3 has 15 residues. In DNA, the CDR3 is TGTGCTAGTGCCCAAGGGCGTCCTGGCACAGATACGCAGTATTTT. Its protein is CASAQGRPGTDTQYF.

V usage is TRBV7-2 and J usage is TRBJ1-2; 9 nucleotides agree with TRBD1. This CDR3 comprises 14 residues. From germline, CDR1 is SGHTA and CDR2 FQGNSA. With V trimmed by 5 bases and J by 2 bases, 3 bases remained unmatched. This CDR3 reads CASSLGTGNYGYTF. The CDR3 DNA sequence: TGTGCCAGCAGCCTAGGGACAGGGAACTATGGCTACACCTTC.

This chain joins TRBV14 and TRBJ2-1; 7 bases line up with TRBD2. V lost 1 base, J lost 9 bases, and 3 bases stayed unmatched. CDR3 length: 13 residues. CDR1 and CDR2 from the germline V gene are SGHDN and FVKESK. The CDR3 DNA reads TGTGCCAGCAGCCAAGGGGGGGGAACTGAGCAGTTCTTC. Residues: CASSQGGGTEQFF.

V usage is TRBV6-5 and J usage is TRBJ1-5; 7 bases agree with TRBD1. The CDR3 loop spans 12 amino acids. Germline-derived CDR1 and CDR2 are MNHEY and SVGAGI. V trimming: 8 bases; J trimming: 6 bases; junction bases outside the gene matches: 4. The CDR3 DNA sequence: TGTGCCAGCGGAGGGGGCATTCAGCCCCAGCATTTT. Translating it yields CASGGGIQPQHF.

About this clone itself: Other DNA sequences in this sample translate to the same CDR3. The rearrangement uses TRBV6-5 and TRBJ1-5, with D possibly TRBD1 on 6 matching bases. V dropped 3 bases and J dropped 5 bases, with 11 bases sitting between them. Germline CDR1 MNHEY, CDR2 SVGAGI. There are 14 residues in the CDR3. In DNA form, the CDR3 reads TGTGCCAGCAGTTATGGGGGCTTGGATCAGCCCCAGCATTTT. Translating it yields CASSYGGLDQPQHF.

The chain combines TRBV5-4 with TRBJ2-1, with D perhaps matching TRBD1 or TRBD2 (5 bases each). Trimming took 0 bases from V and 0 from J, leaving 7 bases between them. Germline CDR1 is SGHNT and CDR2 is YYREEE (reference sequence). The CDR3 is 15 amino acids. Here the CDR3 DNA reads TGTGCCAGCAGCTTGGGGGGGTTCTCCTACAATGAGCAGTTCTTC. Translating gives CASSLGGFSYNEQFF.

The chain combines TRBV10-2 with TRBJ2-2; D gene uncertain. The CDR3 sequence is 13 residues long. Germline V gene lookup returns CDR1 WSHSY and CDR2 SAAADI. Deletions cut 5 bases from V and 2 bases from J, with 6 bases between. This CDR3 is CASSSRNTGELFF. The CDR3 DNA reads as TGCGCCAGCAGTTCTAGAAACACCGGGGAGCTGTTTTTT.